The clone carrying this T cell receptor beta chain was observed many times. The data stem from a study of T cells after yellow fever vaccination. Whole-study context: Fractions low in cell number were prepared with SMART-Seq v4 Ultra Low Input.

Using its own MiXCR run on the 5' RACE reads, TCRdb lists one record per CDR3 protein. The data hold hundreds of thousands of distinct CDR3 sequences, with less than 20% observed a single time. The V end lost 4 bases, the J end lost 4 bases, and 11 bases lay between the germline ends. The CDR3 has 14 amino acids. Germline values: CDR1 MDHEN, CDR2 SYDVKM. Source: PBMCs, taken 15 days after the yellow fever booster vaccination. The chain is built from TRBV28 and TRBJ2-1; D gene uncertain. The receptor was derived from a man aged 25 to 40 who received the YFV17D yellow fever vaccine. CDR3 coding DNA: TGTGCCAGCAGTTCCATAGGCTCATACAATGAGCAGTTCTTC. Its protein is CASSSIGSYNEQFF. Together with reference TRBV28 and TRBJ2-1, the CDR3 gives the full variable domain: DVKVTQSSRYLVKRTGEKVFLECVQDMDHENMFWYRQDPGLGLRLIYFSYDVKMKEKGDIPEGYSVSREKKERFSLILESASTNQTSMYLCASSSIGSYNEQFFGPGTRLTVL.